The 31 T cell receptor beta chains presented below share a single source sample, sequenced in a study of blood T cell repertoires in COVID-19. Some clones are missing from TCRdb's copy, which holds only in-frame ones; the method was immunoSEQ multiplex PCR. The sample includes fewer than 110,000 clones, around four fifths of them seen just once. The specimen sequenced was peripheral blood. The receptors here all came from a human donor in a cohort sampled during active COVID-19.

V and J are TRBV4-3 and TRBJ1-5, with D hard to call. The V gene lost 0 bases and the J gene lost 3 bases, with 9 bases spanning the gap. Germline CDR1 and CDR2: LGHNA and YSLEER. CDR3 length equals 15 residues. The CDR3 coding sequence is TGCGCCAGCAGCCAAGATGAGGCGATCAATCAGCCCCAGCATTTT. It encodes CASSQDEAINQPQHF.

V and J are TRBV27 and TRBJ2-1; D may be TRBD1 (5 bases). The CDR3 has 15 amino acids. The germline gives CDR1 MNHEY, CDR2 SMNVEV (reference sequence). The germline V and J ends were trimmed by 3 bases and 1 base, with 10 bases remaining between them. Here the CDR3 DNA reads TGTGCCAGCAGTTTGAAGACAGCTTCCTACAATGAGCAGTTCTTC. This sequence encodes CASSLKTASYNEQFF.

The gene calls are TRBV29-1 and TRBJ1-1, with a tentative D call TRBD1 (6 bases). The CDR3 has 14 residues. Germline values: CDR1 SQVTM, CDR2 ANQGSEA. With 3 bases removed from V and 0 bases from J, the gap between germline ends came to 11 bases. The DNA of the CDR3 is TGCAGCGTTGATTCTCCAGGGGTGAACACTGAAGCTTTCTTT. Amino acids: CSVDSPGVNTEAFF.

The chain links TRBV4-2 to TRBJ2-5; a possible D gene is TRBD2 (6 bases). Trimming removed 1 base at V and 5 bases at J, with 14 bases between. CDR3 length: 15 residues. CDR1 and CDR2 from the germline V gene are LGHNA and YNFKEQ. The CDR3 is CASSQVGLATETQYF. For the CDR3, the DNA is TGTGCCAGCAGCCAAGTTGGTCTAGCGACCGAGACCCAGTACTTC.

This chain links TRBV14 with TRBJ1-1; TRBD1 matches at 8 bases. Germline lookup yields CDR1 SGHDN and CDR2 FVKESK. The CDR3 runs 14 residues. The V segment lost 3 bases and the J segment 4 bases; nucleotides outside the gene matches: 4. CDR3 nucleotides: TGTGCCAGCAGCCAGAGACAGGGGTTCACTGAAGCTTTCTTT. Amino acids: CASSQRQGFTEAFF.

V gene TRBV27 combines with J gene TRBJ1-6; D unresolved. The V gene lost 4 bases and the J gene lost 9 bases, with 16 bases spanning the gap. The germline V gene has CDR1 MNHEY and CDR2 SMNVEV (reference sequence). The CDR3 spans 15 residues. CDR3 in DNA: TGTGCCAGCAGTTCTGGCCAGGTTGATGGTTCACCCCTCCACTTT. Its protein product is CASSSGQVDGSPLHF.

This clone was counted a few times. The genes are TRBV7-9 and TRBJ1-3; 7 nucleotides align to TRBD1. V lost 3 bases and J lost 0; bases outside the gene matches: 8. Germline V CDR1 and CDR2: SEHNR, FQNEAQ (reference sequence). The CDR3 is 17 amino acids. CDR3 bases: TGTGCCAGCAGCTTCCGCGGACAGGCGCGCTCTGGAAACACCATATATTTT. This translates into CASSFRGQARSGNTIYF.

The rearrangement joins TRBV11-3 to TRBJ2-3, with D possibly being TRBD1 (5 bases). Germline-derived CDR1 and CDR2 are SGHNT and YENEEA. The CDR3 length is 17 residues. V dropped 0 bases and J dropped 6 bases, with 19 bases sitting between them. Here the CDR3 DNA reads TGTGCCAGCAGCTTAGAGGCAGGGTGGTTCATTTTGGATACGCAGTATTTT. Its translation: CASSLEAGWFILDTQYF.

V gene TRBV2 combines with J gene TRBJ2-3, with 11 bases matching TRBD2. The CDR3 covers 15 residues. Germline CDR1 is SNHLY and CDR2 is FYNNEI. The junction had 3 bases not matched to a gene; V was cut back by 5 bases and J by 2 bases. CDR3 coding DNA: TGTGCCAGCAGTTCTAGCGGGGGGTACACAGATACGCAGTATTTT. Translating gives CASSSSGGYTDTQYF.

The V gene is TRBV19, the J gene TRBJ2-7; 8 bases map to TRBD1. The germline gives CDR1 LNHDA, CDR2 SQIVND (reference sequence). This CDR3 is 13 amino acids long. Trimming at V came to 6 bases and at J to 5 bases, leaving 6 bases not matched to a gene. The CDR3 coding sequence is TGTGCCAGTAGGTTGACAGGGGCGGACGAGCAGTACTTC. Translating gives CASRLTGADEQYF.

The CDR3 DNA reads as TGTGCCAGCAGCCGAGGTATGACAGGGGACTATGGCTACACCTTC. Its protein product is CASSRGMTGDYGYTF. The gene calls are TRBV7-8 and TRBJ1-2, with 8 positions matching TRBD1. Losses at the gene ends were 5 bases for V and 3 bases for J; bases not matched to a gene: 8. The germline CDR1 and CDR2 sequences are SGHVS and FQNEAQ. This CDR3 is built from 15 residues.

Comments on this clone: The junction does not match germline at one end; this may be a read error. This chain uses TRBV4-2 with TRBJ1-2; TRBD1 aligns across 7 bases. The CDR3 loop spans 15 amino acids. CDR1 and CDR2 (germline): LGHNA, YNFKEQ. The CDR3, as DNA: TGTGCCAGCAGCCAAGACGCCGGACAGGCGGGGCTCGGAGGGTTC. Residues: CASSQDAGQAGLGGF.

V and J are TRBV25-1 and TRBJ1-6, with 8 bases identical to TRBD1. There are 14 residues in the CDR3. In germline, CDR1 is MGHDK, CDR2 SYGVNS. Trimming cost V 6 bases and J 5 bases; bases outside gene matches: 3. CDR3 protein: CASRLQGDNSPLHF. The CDR3 DNA reads TGTGCCAGCAGGTTACAGGGGGATAATTCACCCCTCCACTTT.

This chain links TRBV2 with TRBJ2-2, with D perhaps matching TRBD2 (5 bases). CDR1 and CDR2 (germline): SNHLY, FYNNEI. CDR3 length: 15 residues. V dropped 8 bases and J dropped 5 bases, with 18 bases sitting between them. The DNA of the CDR3 is TGTGCCAGCGTCCGTAGCGCCTTGGAGACCGGGGAGCTGTTTTTT. Its protein is CASVRSALETGELFF.

The gene calls are TRBV27 and TRBJ2-7, with 10 nucleotides matching TRBD1. The CDR3 runs to 12 residues. Germline loops: CDR1 MNHEY, CDR2 SMNVEV (reference sequence). V lost 6 bases and J lost 7; bases outside the gene matches: 3. CDR3 DNA sequence: TGTGCCAGCAGGACAGGGGGCAGGGAGCAGTACTTC. This translates into CASRTGGREQYF.

V and J are TRBV20-1 and TRBJ2-1; no definite D call. The CDR3 is made up of 11 amino acids. Between the trimmed V and J ends, which lost 0 bases and 7 bases, there was a span of 4 bases. Germline V gene lookup returns CDR1 DFQATT and CDR2 SNEGSKA (reference sequence). CDR3 residues: CSARDRNEQFF. CDR3 bases: TGCAGTGCTAGAGATCGTAATGAGCAGTTCTTC.

V is TRBV6-2 or TRBV6-3 and J is TRBJ1-3; TRBD1 agrees at 7 bases. Germline V CDR1 and CDR2: MNHEY, SVGEGT. V gave up 6 bases and J gave up 0 bases; unmatched junction bases: 2. The CDR3 is 14 amino acids. CDR3 nucleotides: TGTGCCAGCAGCCGGGACAGCTCTGGAAACACCATATATTTT. Its protein product is CASSRDSSGNTIYF.

The CDR3 loop reads CASSVSTSGGAGEQFF. The CDR3 DNA follows: TGTGCCAGCAGCGTGTCGACTAGCGGGGGGGCCGGTGAGCAGTTCTTC. The chain joins TRBV9 to TRBJ2-1; 14 bases agree with TRBD2. CDR1 is SGDLS and CDR2 is YYNGEE in the germline V gene. The CDR3 consists of 16 residues. V shed 2 bases, J shed 9 bases, and the junction held 7 bases outside the gene matches. The full variable domain, its missing parts supplied by reference TRBV9 and TRBJ2-1, is DSGVTQTPKHLITATGQRVTLRCSPRSGDLSVYWYQQSLDQGLQFLIQYYNGEERAKGNILERFSAQQFPDLHSELNLSSLELGDSALYFCASSVSTSGGAGEQFFGPGTRLTVL.

This clone occurred a few times. The chain recombines TRBV2 with TRBJ1-6; tentative D call: TRBD1 (5 bases). The CDR3 is 13 residues long. CDR1 SNHLY and CDR2 FYNNEI come from the germline V gene. V was cut by 11 bases and J by 9 bases, with 17 bases left in between. The CDR3 sequence is CALGGETSSPLHF. The DNA of the CDR3 is TGTGCCCTCGGAGGGGAAACGAGTTCACCCCTCCACTTT.

The V call is TRBV10-2, the J call TRBJ2-1; D possibly corresponds to TRBD1 (6 bases). The germline V gene has CDR1 WSHSY and CDR2 SAAADI. The CDR3 is 15 amino acids. Trimming took 6 bases from V and 0 from J, leaving 12 bases between them. CDR3 residues: CASSGTGNSYNEQFF. The CDR3 DNA is TGCGCCAGCAGCGGAACAGGGAACTCCTACAATGAGCAGTTCTTC.

In DNA form, the CDR3 reads TGCGCCAGCAGCTCTACTAAGAACACTGAAGCTTTCTTT. This sequence encodes CASSSTKNTEAFF. The chain employs TRBV5-1 and TRBJ1-1; D unresolved. CDR3 length: 13 residues. Germline CDR1 is SGHRS and CDR2 is YFSETQ. V shed 3 bases and J shed 1 base, with 7 bases lying between them.

CDR3 DNA: TGTGCCAGCAGCTTGGCTCCACCGGGACAGGGCAATGAGCAGTTCTTC. This gives the protein CASSLAPPGQGNEQFF. The chain couples TRBV5-8 to TRBJ2-1, with 9 bases that match TRBD1. This CDR3 is 16 amino acids long. Trimming removed 0 bases from V and 6 bases from J; junction bases left unmatched: 7. The germline V gene encodes CDR1 SGHTS and CDR2 YDEGEE.

This clone was seen only a few times. The V and J genes are TRBV4-3 and TRBJ2-2; TRBD2 is a possible D gene (5 bases). The V end was cut by 1 base, the J end by 4 bases, with 10 bases between. The CDR3 extends over 15 amino acids. Germline V gene lookup returns CDR1 LGHNA and CDR2 YSLEER. CDR3 protein: CASSQAAASTGELFF. The DNA for the CDR3 is TGCGCCAGCAGCCAAGCAGCGGCGTCCACCGGGGAGCTGTTTTTT.

The gene calls are TRBV5-5 and TRBJ2-1, with TRBD1 as a possible D gene (6 bases). This CDR3 has 13 residues. Germline CDR1 SGHKS, CDR2 YYEKEE (reference sequence). Deletions cut 0 bases from V and 9 bases from J, with 10 bases between. Here the CDR3 reads CASSLDTGTEQFF. The CDR3 coding sequence is TGTGCCAGCAGCTTGGATACAGGGACTGAGCAGTTCTTC.

This chain's CDR3 is CASSASRQGFEQYF. The CDR3 DNA sequence: TGTGCCAGCAGTGCGTCGAGACAGGGCTTCGAGCAGTACTTC. The chain couples TRBV2 to TRBJ2-7; TRBD1 matches 7 bases. After removal of 4 bases from V and 6 bases from J, the junction contained 9 bases not matched to a gene. Germline loops: CDR1 SNHLY, CDR2 FYNNEI. The CDR3 contains 14 residues.

The chain has TRBV29-1 and TRBJ1-1; D is uncertain. This CDR3 region has 16 residues. Trimming took 6 bases from V and 6 from J, leaving 26 bases between them. Germline loops: CDR1 SQVTM, CDR2 ANQGSEA. The chain's CDR3 is CSVVIRGKGLVAEAFF. In DNA form, the CDR3 reads TGCAGCGTCGTAATCCGGGGTAAGGGTCTCGTGGCTGAAGCTTTCTTT.

The chain couples TRBV7-6 to TRBJ2-3, with 10 bases matching TRBD2. CDR1 is SGHVS and CDR2 is FNYEAQ in the germline V gene. V lost 4 bases to trimming and J lost 2 bases; unmatched junction nucleotides: 6. This CDR3 contains 16 residues. DNA for the CDR3: TGTGCCAGCAGCTCCGCACTAGCGGGGTCCACAGATACGCAGTATTTT. It yields the protein CASSSALAGSTDTQYF.

V is TRBV5-1 and J is TRBJ1-4; D unclear. Trimming left V 1 base short and J 12 bases short, with 13 bases between. Germline values: CDR1 SGHRS, CDR2 YFSETQ. This CDR3 is built from 13 residues. CDR3 coding DNA: TGCGCCAGCAGCTTGAGCGATGGGTGGGAACTGTTTTTT. This gives the protein CASSLSDGWELFF.

The sample holds a few counts of this clone. The sample has other DNA sequences that encode this CDR3 too. This chain links TRBV7-3 with TRBJ2-7, with D maybe TRBD1 (6 bases). The V end was cut by 1 base, the J end by 1 base, with 11 bases between. The CDR3 has 15 amino acids. Germline V CDR1 and CDR2: SGHTA, FQGTGA. This CDR3 reads CASSLMVGQSYEQYF. The CDR3 DNA reads TGTGCCAGCAGCTTAATGGTCGGACAGTCCTACGAGCAGTACTTC.

This chain joins TRBV29-1 and TRBJ1-2; possible D gene TRBD1, 5 bases. Germline V gene data show CDR1 as SQVTM and CDR2 as ANQGSEA. V was clipped by 7 bases and J by 8 bases, with 17 bases between them. The CDR3 consists of 12 residues. The CDR3 sequence: CSAEVAGKGYTF. The CDR3 DNA follows: TGCAGCGCCGAGGTGGCAGGGAAGGGCTACACCTTC.

This chain connects TRBV12-3 or TRBV12-4 to TRBJ1-1; D is perhaps TRBD1 (5 bases). CDR3 length equals 12 residues. V lost 6 bases and J 1 base, leaving 6 bases between the germline ends. The CDR3 spells CASSQGNTEAFF. Here the CDR3 DNA reads TGTGCCAGCAGCCAGGGGAACACTGAAGCTTTCTTT.